Listed here are 8 T cell receptor beta chains from one sample, sequenced in a study of spatial heterogeneity in lung cancer. Findings and limits, study-wide: Expanded alpha and beta TCR counts within tumors tracked tumor mutation counts.

One entry per CDR3 protein, called by TCRdb with MiXCR from the 5' RACE reads. Of about 6,000 distinct CDR3 sequences listed, roughly a tenth are singletons. These TCRs' antigens remain unknown. The time point was: sample taken at primary tumor resection. The source was lung tumor tissue, collected at surgery. These receptors all come from a female donor with early-stage non-small cell lung cancer.

This clonotype was counted ten times or more. The chain joins TRBV6-5 to TRBJ2-3, with 9 positions matching TRBD2. The CDR3 runs to 15 residues. V shed 3 bases and J 3 bases; nucleotides not matched to a gene: 4. Germline V lookup: CDR1 MNHEY, CDR2 SVGAGI. The DNA of the CDR3 is TGTGCCAGCAGTTATGGCGGGGGGGAGACAGATACGCAGTATTTT. It yields the protein CASSYGGGETDTQYF.

This clonotype was seen ten or more times. The V call is TRBV6-5, the J call TRBJ2-3; D is unresolved. V gave up 6 bases and J gave up 9 bases, with 13 bases separating them. This CDR3 has 12 amino acids. Germline V gives CDR1 MNHEY, CDR2 SVGAGI. The CDR3 loop reads CASSPGLETQYF. In nucleotides, the CDR3 is TGTGCCAGCAGCCCCGGGCTAGAGACGCAGTATTTT.

This clonotype is termed medium-sized. The chain links TRBV6-5 to TRBJ1-3; no clear D gene. Looked up from germline, CDR1 is MNHEY and CDR2 is SVGAGI. This CDR3 spans 14 amino acids. Trimming removed 4 bases at V and 4 bases at J, with 11 bases between. The CDR3 DNA reads TGTGCCAGCAGTTTAGCGGGTTCAGGAAACACCATATATTTT. Protein product: CASSLAGSGNTIYF.

At least ten counts were recorded for this clonotype. The chain is built from TRBV11-1 and TRBJ2-7, with 8 bases aligning to TRBD1. CDR3 length: 15 residues. Germline lookup yields CDR1 SGHAT and CDR2 FQDESV (reference sequence). With 5 bases clipped from V and 0 bases from J, the junction kept 6 bases outside the gene matches. The CDR3 sequence: CASSPPGQASYEQYF. The CDR3 bases are TGTGCCAGCAGCCCCCCGGGACAGGCCTCCTACGAGCAGTACTTC.

This clonotype was detected only a few times. The CDR3 DNA is TGTGCCAGCAGTCAAGGACTAGCGCAGAAGACCCAGTACTTC. This sequence encodes CASSQGLAQKTQYF. The chain recombines TRBV12-3 or TRBV12-4 with TRBJ2-5, with TRBD2 matching over 9 bases. This CDR3 is 14 amino acids long. J gave up 6 bases and V 5 bases, and 7 bases lay outside the gene matches.

By share of the sample, this clonotype is large (0.1 to 1%). The rearrangement links TRBV6-5 to TRBJ2-1; 10 nucleotides align to TRBD2. Germline V gene sequence: CDR1 MNHEY, CDR2 SVGAGI. The V gene end was trimmed by 0 bases and the J gene end by 14 bases; junction bases not matched to a gene: 10. The CDR3 has 15 residues. As DNA, the CDR3 is TGTGCCAGCAGTTACTCGCCAGGGCTAGCGGGGGTGAAGTTCTTC. Amino acids: CASSYSPGLAGVKFF.

This clonotype was counted a few times. V gene TRBV9 combines with J gene TRBJ1-4, with a weak D call TRBD1 (5 bases). The CDR3 runs to 15 residues. Trimming pared 4 bases from V and 8 bases from J, leaving 18 bases between. Germline V gene sequence: CDR1 SGDLS, CDR2 YYNGEE. This chain's CDR3 is CASSSGHSPREKLFF. The CDR3 nucleotides are TGTGCCAGCAGCTCAGGACATTCCCCCCGCGAAAAACTGTTTTTT.

In its sample, this clonotype is medium-sized. The rearrangement joins TRBV6-5 to TRBJ2-1; possible D gene TRBD2, 5 bases. The CDR3 covers 14 residues. Germline loops: CDR1 MNHEY, CDR2 SVGAGI. V lost 5 bases to trimming and J lost 0 bases, with 8 bases between them. CDR3 protein: CASSLAYSYNEQFF. The DNA for the CDR3 is TGTGCCAGCAGTCTAGCTTACTCCTACAATGAGCAGTTCTTC.